This TCR beta chain was retrieved from a study of shared clonotypes between healthy human individuals. Study at large: Those who served as donors were a couple of women and a few men between the ages of 18 and 49.

Using immunoSEQ multiplex PCR, the repertoire was profiled, and TCRdb retains in-frame clones only, with some absent. The data contain about 2.3 million clones, just under 95% of them singletons. Splitting the CD4+ cells yielded a CD45RA+ naive subset and a CD45RA-negative memory subset. V lost 3 bases and J lost 7, with 13 bases in between. This CDR3 is 13 amino acids long. Germline values: CDR1 SGHRS, CDR2 YFSETQ. The receptor was derived from a man between 18 and 35 years old in good health. Some clones in this sample may be carry-over from other donors' samples. The J gene is TRBJ1-1, the V gene TRBV5-1, with a weak D call TRBD1 (5 bases). Sequencing was carried out using naive CD4+ T cells from PBMCs. The subset denotes: CD45RA+ positively selected. The CDR3 DNA reads as TGCGCCAGCAGCTCGGGGACGGCTTTTGAAGCTTTCTTT. Encoded protein: CASSSGTAFEAFF.